The TCR beta chain described here comes from a study of blood T cell repertoires in COVID-19. The Seattle patients, enrolled during active infection, were followed longitudinally. Study processing details: Reference gene primer amplification yielded estimated nucleated cell counts. Sequencing was performed with immunoSEQ multiplex PCR; in TCRdb, only in-frame clones are kept and a portion is missing. V and J calls and clone size are given by that table; D and trimming were obtained from the DNA. The sample includes around 340,000 clones, about nine tenths seen only once; the top ten take under 5%. This CDR3 spans 14 amino acids. V was shortened by 3 bases and J by 6 bases, with 14 bases between the two germline ends. Germline loops: CDR1 SGDLS, CDR2 YYNGEE.

The sequencing input was peripheral blood. V and J are TRBV9 and TRBJ2-3; D is possibly TRBD1 (6 bases). This TCR was sampled from a woman in her sixties or seventies with COVID-19, enrolled during active disease. The CDR3 loop is CASSALQGQDTQYF. CDR3 DNA sequence: TGTGCCAGCAGCGCCCTACAGGGTCAGGATACGCAGTATTTT.